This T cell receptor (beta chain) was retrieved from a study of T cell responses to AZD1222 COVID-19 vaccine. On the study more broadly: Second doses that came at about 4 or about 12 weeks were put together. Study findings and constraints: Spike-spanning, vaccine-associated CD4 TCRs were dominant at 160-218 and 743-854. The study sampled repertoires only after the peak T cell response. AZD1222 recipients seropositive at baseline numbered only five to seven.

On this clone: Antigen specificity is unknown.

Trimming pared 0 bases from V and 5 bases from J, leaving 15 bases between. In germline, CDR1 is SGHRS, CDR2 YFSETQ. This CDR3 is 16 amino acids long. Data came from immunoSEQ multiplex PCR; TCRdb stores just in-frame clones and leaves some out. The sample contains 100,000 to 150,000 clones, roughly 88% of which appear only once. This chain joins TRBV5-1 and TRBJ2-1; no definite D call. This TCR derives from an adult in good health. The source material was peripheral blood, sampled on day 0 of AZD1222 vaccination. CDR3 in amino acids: CASSLVVGIMNNEQFF. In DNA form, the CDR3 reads TGCGCCAGCAGCTTGGTTGTGGGTATCATGAACAATGAGCAGTTCTTC.